This entry lists 29 T cell receptor beta chains sequenced from one sample in a study of response to subunit inactivated influenza vaccine. TCRdb redid the calling of the RT-PCR reads with MiXCR, one entry per CDR3 protein. The sample yields around 180,000 distinct CDR3 sequences, about a tenth seen once. Sample: non-naive T cells sorted from PBMCs, taken on the day of vaccination. The receptors here all came from a man in his fifties who received an inactivated influenza vaccine.

This clonotype was recorded a few times. This rearrangement joins TRBV20-1 to TRBJ2-7; 7 bases line up with TRBD1. Germline V lookup: CDR1 DFQATT, CDR2 SNEGSKA (reference sequence). With V trimmed by 4 bases and J by 1 base, 10 bases remained unmatched. The CDR3 has 15 residues. The CDR3 DNA sequence: TGCAGTGCTACTCTAGACAGGGCCTTATCCTACGAGCAGTACTTC. It codes for CSATLDRALSYEQYF.

The chain employs TRBV4-1 and TRBJ2-1; 8 bases are shared with TRBD1. There are 17 residues in the CDR3. V trimming: 0 bases; J trimming: 6 bases; junction bases outside the gene matches: 10. Germline V gene sequence: CDR1 MGHRA, CDR2 YSYEKL. Written as DNA, the CDR3 is TGCGCCAGCAGCCAAGATCTTGGGCAGGGGGCGCGCAATGAGCAGTTCTTC. Protein: CASSQDLGQGARNEQFF.

The chain has TRBV5-1 and TRBJ2-2; 8 bases fit TRBD2. V lost 3 bases and J lost 4; bases outside the gene matches: 8. The CDR3 is made up of 16 amino acids. Germline-derived CDR1 and CDR2 are SGHRS and YFSETQ. CDR3 sequence (DNA): TGCGCCAGCAGCTCCTCCGGTACTAGCGGCACCGGGGAGCTGTTTTTT. Its protein is CASSSSGTSGTGELFF.

V gene TRBV12-3 or TRBV12-4 combines with J gene TRBJ2-2; unclear D gene. V was pared by 3 bases and J by 0 bases, with 8 bases between. This CDR3 contains 15 residues. The CDR3 protein is CASSFGLTNTGELFF. CDR3 nucleotides: TGTGCCAGCAGTTTTGGGTTGACGAACACCGGGGAGCTGTTTTTT.

This clonotype appeared many times. The chain couples TRBV29-1 to TRBJ2-3; a possible D gene is TRBD2 (6 bases). CDR1 is SQVTM and CDR2 is ANQGSEA in the germline V gene. The germline V and J ends were trimmed by 2 bases and 0 bases, with 12 bases remaining between them. The CDR3 sequence is 15 residues long. The CDR3 bases are TGCAGCGTTGAATATCGCGGGGCGAGCACAGATACGCAGTATTTT. Encoded protein: CSVEYRGASTDTQYF.

The chain joins TRBV6-1 to TRBJ2-2, with D possibly being TRBD1 (6 bases). V gave up 1 base and J gave up 6 bases, with 9 bases separating them. Germline V gene sequence: CDR1 MNHNS, CDR2 SASEGT. The CDR3 is made up of 14 amino acids. CDR3 residues: CASSEGGGAGELFF. As DNA, the CDR3 is TGTGCCAGCAGTGAAGGAGGGGGAGCCGGGGAGCTGTTTTTT.

The chain is built from TRBV9 and TRBJ2-5; TRBD2 matches at 13 bases. Trimming took 0 bases from V and 4 from J; bases not matched to a gene: 12. The CDR3 contains 19 residues. Germline CDR1 is SGDLS and CDR2 is YYNGEE. The CDR3 here is CASSVGRDLRTSGRETQYF. The CDR3 coding sequence is TGTGCCAGCAGCGTAGGGCGGGACCTGAGGACTAGCGGGAGAGAGACCCAGTACTTC.

This clonotype appeared a few times. The chain has TRBV3-1 and TRBJ2-7; the D is unclear. The CDR3 runs 14 residues. V was clipped by 1 base and J by 0 bases, with 7 bases between them. Germline V gives CDR1 LGHDT, CDR2 YNNKEL (reference sequence). The chain's CDR3 is CASSQGLTSYEQYF. For the CDR3, the DNA is TGTGCCAGCAGCCAAGGGCTTACCTCCTACGAGCAGTACTTC.

In its sample, this clonotype was seen many times. The gene calls are TRBV6-2 or TRBV6-3 and TRBJ2-7; possibly TRBD1 or TRBD2 for D (6 bases each). The CDR3 runs to 14 residues. Per germline, CDR1 MNHEY and CDR2 SVGEGT. V was cut by 7 bases and J by 2 bases, with 15 bases left in between. The CDR3 sequence: CASMGASVAYEQYF. CDR3 nucleotides: TGTGCCAGCATGGGGGCTAGCGTTGCCTACGAGCAGTACTTC.

Notes on this clonotype: A much larger clone lies one base from this, so it may be a read error. The chain has TRBV20-1 and TRBJ2-3; D possibly corresponds to TRBD2 (5 bases). There are 16 residues in the CDR3. From germline, CDR1 is DFQATT and CDR2 SNEGSKA (reference sequence). The CDR3 spells CCARDLGEGGTDTQYF. CDR3 nucleotide sequence: TGCTGTGCTAGAGATCTAGGCGAGGGAGGCACAGATACGCAGTATTTT.

This clonotype came up many times. This sequence joins TRBV5-6 and TRBJ2-3; D might be TRBD2 (6 bases). Looked up from germline, CDR1 is SGHDT and CDR2 is YYEEEE. CDR3 length equals 17 residues. V shed 4 bases and J shed 2 bases, with 20 bases lying between them. The chain's CDR3 is CASSGPVGGRVTDTQYF. The CDR3 DNA reads TGTGCCAGCAGCGGGCCGGTCGGGGGACGGGTCACAGATACGCAGTATTTT.

There are many counts of this clonotype. The V call is TRBV11-3, the J call TRBJ2-1; D remains ambiguous. CDR1 is SGHNT and CDR2 is YENEEA in the germline V gene. CDR3 length equals 14 residues. The V and J ends lost 1 base and 1 base respectively, with 5 bases between them. The CDR3 sequence is CASSLGGSYNEQFF. The CDR3 DNA reads TGTGCCAGCAGCTTAGGGGGTTCCTACAATGAGCAGTTCTTC.

In this sample, this clonotype turned up a few times. The chain carries TRBV27 and TRBJ2-2, with 11 bases fitting TRBD2. The V and J ends lost 0 bases and 4 bases, in that order; junction bases with no gene match: 7. The V gene's germline CDR1 is MNHEY and CDR2 SMNVEV (reference sequence). The CDR3 has 18 residues. CDR3 sequence reads: CASSLSASGRSRTGELFF. The CDR3, as DNA: TGTGCCAGCAGTTTATCGGCTAGCGGGAGGAGTCGCACCGGGGAGCTGTTTTTT.

This clonotype has a count of ten or more. The chain employs TRBV20-1 and TRBJ1-1; D remains ambiguous. Trimming took off 5 bases at V and 5 bases at J, with 18 bases between the two ends. The CDR3 has 14 residues. The germline gives CDR1 DFQATT, CDR2 SNEGSKA (reference sequence). The CDR3 loop is CSALPASKRTEAFF. The CDR3 DNA follows: TGCAGTGCTCTCCCCGCTTCAAAGCGGACTGAAGCTTTCTTT.

This clonotype was detected a few times. The chain uses TRBV2 and TRBJ2-7; weak D call: TRBD1 (6 bases). The germline gives CDR1 SNHLY, CDR2 FYNNEI. The V gene lost 7 bases and the J gene lost 0 bases, with 10 bases spanning the gap. The CDR3 covers 13 residues. CDR3 sequence: CASIQDSSYEQYF. CDR3 DNA sequence: TGTGCCAGCATTCAGGACAGCTCCTACGAGCAGTACTTC. Supplemented by reference TRBV2 and TRBJ2-7, the full variable domain reads EPEVTQTPSHQVTQMGQEVILRCVPISNHLYFYWYRQILGQKVEFLVSFYNNEISEKSEIFDDQFSVERPDGSNFTLKIRSTKLEDSAMYFCASIQDSSYEQYFGPGTRLTVT.

V usage is TRBV18 and J usage is TRBJ2-1; D remains ambiguous. The V end was cut by 2 bases, the J end by 4 bases, with 18 bases between. The CDR3 covers 17 residues. Germline values: CDR1 KGHSH, CDR2 LQKENI. CDR3 residues: CASSPRPGEASYNEQFF. The CDR3 DNA reads TGTGCCAGCTCACCAAGGCCGGGCGAGGCTTCTTACAATGAGCAGTTCTTC.

At least ten counts were recorded for this clonotype. The CDR3 DNA is TGTGCCAGCAGCCTAGGGGGGACAGGGGGCACCGGGGAGCTGTTTTTT. Amino acid sequence: CASSLGGTGGTGELFF. This chain links TRBV9 with TRBJ2-2, with TRBD1 matching 11 bases. The J segment lost 4 bases and the V segment lost 4 bases, leaving 6 bases of the junction unmatched. CDR1 and CDR2 (germline): SGDLS, YYNGEE. This CDR3 comprises 16 residues.

As regards this clonotype: This may come from a read error, since a much larger clone is one base off. Because it lacks the conserved phenylalanine or tryptophan at the end, this CDR3 is likely a read error. The V and J genes are TRBV5-1 and TRBJ1-1; the D gene is possibly TRBD1 (5 bases). CDR3 length equals 13 residues. The V and J ends lost 2 bases and 4 bases respectively, with 9 bases between them. CDR1 is SGHRS, CDR2 YFSETQ, per germline. CDR3 coding DNA: TGCGCCAGCAGCTTCACAGGAAGCACTGAAGCTTTCCTT. The encoded protein is CASSFTGSTEAFL.

The chain links TRBV6-1 to TRBJ1-5; no reliable D call. V was clipped by 0 bases and J by 5 bases, with 11 bases between them. Germline V gene sequence: CDR1 MNHNS, CDR2 SASEGT. The CDR3 is made up of 15 amino acids. The CDR3 spells CASSEAPQPDQPQHF. The CDR3 coding sequence is TGTGCCAGCAGTGAAGCGCCGCAGCCTGATCAGCCCCAGCATTTT.

In regard to this clonotype: This clone may be a read error of a much larger clone one base away. The chain recombines TRBV11-2 with TRBJ2-1, with D perhaps given as TRBD1 or TRBD2 (6 bases each). Trimming pared 1 base from V and 10 bases from J, leaving 20 bases between. This CDR3 region has 16 residues. CDR1 and CDR2 (germline): SGHAT, FQNNGV. The CDR3 bases are TGTGCCAGCAGCTTAGGTGCGACTAGTGGGGGGCTCGAGCAGTTCTTC. This gives the protein CASSLGATSGGLEQFF.

This clonotype was detected ten times or more. The rearrangement joins TRBV29-1 to TRBJ2-1; 7 bases agree with TRBD2. V was clipped by 2 bases and J by 4 bases; unmatched bases: 14. The CDR3 totals 17 residues. The germline gives CDR1 SQVTM, CDR2 ANQGSEA. CDR3 in amino acids: CSVETGGRATLYNEQFF. The CDR3, as DNA: TGCAGCGTTGAAACGGGTGGGAGGGCCACCCTATACAATGAGCAGTTCTTC.

This clonotype has only a few counts. The rearrangement joins TRBV20-1 to TRBJ2-6; 13 positions match TRBD2. Germline assignment: CDR1 DFQATT and CDR2 SNEGSKA (reference sequence). This CDR3 spans 17 amino acids. Germline trimming cut 2 bases from V and 1 base from J; bases unmatched to any gene: 2. The CDR3 DNA reads as TGCAGTGCTAGAACTAGCGGGGGGGCGTCTGGGGCCAACGTCCTGACTTTC. Its translation is CSARTSGGASGANVLTF.

The chain recombines TRBV11-2 with TRBJ2-2, with 7 bases lining up with TRBD1. The CDR3 is 15 residues long. Germline loops: CDR1 SGHAT, CDR2 FQNNGV. V lost 4 bases to trimming and J lost 5 bases; unmatched junction nucleotides: 7. CDR3 DNA: TGTGCCAGCAGCTCGAGACAGGGAAGGACCGGGGAGCTGTTTTTT. Residues: CASSSRQGRTGELFF.

This clonotype showed up many times. The chain recombines TRBV4-3 with TRBJ2-3; D might be TRBD2 (5 bases). Germline V gene sequence: CDR1 LGHNA, CDR2 YSLEER. The V and J ends lost 0 bases and 1 base respectively, with 5 bases between them. This CDR3 is 14 amino acids long. Here the CDR3 DNA reads TGCGCCAGCAGCCAAGAGAGGGGCACAGATACGCAGTATTTT. Translated: CASSQERGTDTQYF.

There are a few counts of this clonotype. The V gene is TRBV6-1, the J gene TRBJ2-7; the match to TRBD2 covers 10 bases. The CDR3 contains 16 residues. Trimming removed 0 bases from V and 7 bases from J; junction bases left unmatched: 9. Per germline, CDR1 MNHNS and CDR2 SASEGT. The CDR3 nucleotides are TGTGCCAGCAGTGAAGCGCTTCTAGCGGGAGTTGAAGAGCAGTACTTC. It codes for CASSEALLAGVEEQYF.

In its sample, this clonotype was seen a few times. The chain uses TRBV7-6 and TRBJ2-1; possible D gene TRBD2, 5 bases. Germline V gives CDR1 SGHVS, CDR2 FNYEAQ. The CDR3 spans 16 residues. The germline V and J ends were trimmed by 2 bases and 2 bases, with 13 bases remaining between them. The CDR3 region is CASSLSSPGAYNEQFF. The CDR3 region has the DNA TGTGCCAGCAGCTTAAGTTCCCCCGGGGCCTACAATGAGCAGTTCTTC.

The chain couples TRBV2 to TRBJ2-1; tentatively, D is TRBD1 (6 bases). CDR1 is SNHLY and CDR2 is FYNNEI in the germline V gene. V was clipped by 10 bases and J by 6 bases, with 13 bases between them. This CDR3 has 12 amino acids. For the CDR3, the DNA is TGTGCCACCTACAGGGAATTCAATGAGCAGTTCTTC. Translating gives CATYREFNEQFF.

The genes are TRBV6-1 and TRBJ1-1, with a weak D call TRBD1 (5 bases). The V gene's germline CDR1 is MNHNS and CDR2 SASEGT. Trimming pared 5 bases from V and 1 base from J, leaving 11 bases between. The CDR3 has 14 amino acids. This CDR3 is CASSRADRNTEAFF. CDR3 nucleotide sequence: TGTGCCAGCAGTAGGGCAGACAGGAACACTGAAGCTTTCTTT.

This clonotype has a handful of counts. This chain uses TRBV5-5 with TRBJ2-5, with D unclear. V was trimmed by 4 bases and J by 5 bases, leaving 9 bases between them. The length of the CDR3 is 12 residues. Germline V gives CDR1 SGHKS, CDR2 YYEKEE (reference sequence). The CDR3: CASSGDPETQYF. The CDR3 nucleotides are TGTGCCAGCAGCGGCGACCCGGAGACCCAGTACTTC. Combining the CDR3 with reference TRBV5-5 and TRBJ2-5 gives the whole variable domain DAGVTQSPTHLIKTRGQQVTLRCSPISGHKSVSWYQQVLGQGPQFIFQYYEKEERGRGNFPDRFSARQFPNYSSELNVNALLLGDSALYLCASSGDPETQYFGPGTRLLVL.